The 15 T cell receptor beta chains presented below share a single source sample, sequenced in a study of T-cell reconstitution after alpha-beta-depleted transplantation in children. Unique molecular identifiers were incorporated when the TCRbeta library was constructed. TCRdb re-derived calls from the PCR reads in MiXCR, one entry per CDR3 protein. The table has roughly 500,000 distinct CDR3 sequences, approximately 13% seen once. Here the sequenced sample was PBMCs from the stem cell graft donor, taken from the stem cell graft. The source is a human donor who donated a stem cell graft to a child with combined immunodeficiency.

This clonotype was seen repeatedly, ten times or more. The V call is TRBV20-1, the J call TRBJ2-7; D unclear. Germline V lookup: CDR1 DFQATT, CDR2 SNEGSKA (reference sequence). This CDR3 region has 14 residues. V lost 1 base, J lost 9 bases, and 19 bases lay in between. The CDR3 bases are TGCAGTGCTAGAGTTCGGGCGCCTAAACGGTCGCAGTACTTC. Translating it yields CSARVRAPKRSQYF.

The rearrangement joins TRBV28 to TRBJ1-5, with D possibly matching TRBD1 (5 bases). The V gene's germline CDR1 is MDHEN and CDR2 SYDVKM. Trimming stripped 4 bases from V and 6 bases from J, with 19 bases between. CDR3 length: 16 residues. For the CDR3, the DNA is TGTGCCAGCAGTTCTCGGAGGGCGACAGTCACTCAGCCCCAGCATTTT. It codes for CASSSRRATVTQPQHF.

This clonotype was counted many times. The rearrangement joins TRBV5-1 to TRBJ1-1; 7 nucleotides match TRBD1. V shed 0 bases and J 6 bases; nucleotides not matched to a gene: 5. The CDR3 extends over 14 amino acids. Germline values: CDR1 SGHRS, CDR2 YFSETQ. CDR3 nucleotide sequence: TGCGCCAGCAGCTTGGCGATGACAGGGTCTGAAGCTTTCTTT. Translated: CASSLAMTGSEAFF.

The genes are TRBV7-2 and TRBJ2-2, with 7 bases lining up with TRBD2. The CDR3 is 17 amino acids. Germline loops: CDR1 SGHTA, CDR2 FQGNSA. V lost 0 bases to trimming and J lost 0 bases; unmatched junction nucleotides: 4. The CDR3 loop reads CASSLARSGANTGELFF. The CDR3 DNA sequence: TGTGCCAGCAGCTTAGCGAGGAGCGGGGCGAACACCGGGGAGCTGTTTTTT.

The chain carries TRBV5-1 and TRBJ1-1; no definite D call. The CDR3 consists of 13 residues. V lost 0 bases and J lost 3, with 6 bases in between. CDR1 SGHRS and CDR2 YFSETQ come from the germline V gene. The CDR3 DNA follows: TGCGCCAGCAGCTTGGCCTTTGACACTGAAGCTTTCTTT. Amino acids: CASSLAFDTEAFF.

The rearrangement joins TRBV30 to TRBJ2-7, with D maybe TRBD1 (5 bases). The CDR3 contains 11 residues. Trimming removed 1 base at V and 8 bases at J, with 9 bases between. In germline, CDR1 is GTSNPN, CDR2 SVGIG (reference sequence). The CDR3 loop reads CAWSGGFQQYF. DNA of the CDR3: TGTGCCTGGAGTGGGGGCTTTCAGCAGTACTTC.

The CDR3: CSARDLSSLTF. In nucleotides, the CDR3 is TGCAGTGCTAGAGATTTATCCTCCCTCACCTTC. V is TRBV20-1 and J is TRBJ1-2; D unresolved. The length of the CDR3 is 11 residues. V was shortened by 0 bases and J by 13 bases, with 12 bases between the two germline ends. The germline V gene has CDR1 DFQATT and CDR2 SNEGSKA (reference sequence).

This clonotype came up many times. This chain uses TRBV9 with TRBJ2-2; 8 nucleotides match TRBD1. Germline V gives CDR1 SGDLS, CDR2 YYNGEE. V gave up 2 bases and J gave up 1 base; unmatched junction bases: 4. There are 16 residues in the CDR3. DNA of the CDR3: TGTGCCAGCAGCGTCGGACAGGGAGGGAACACCGGGGAGCTGTTTTTT. This encodes CASSVGQGGNTGELFF. Full variable domain (missing parts from reference TRBV9 and TRBJ2-2): DSGVTQTPKHLITATGQRVTLRCSPRSGDLSVYWYQQSLDQGLQFLIQYYNGEERAKGNILERFSAQQFPDLHSELNLSSLELGDSALYFCASSVGQGGNTGELFFGEGSRLTVL.

This clonotype was counted at least ten times. The rearrangement links TRBV14 to TRBJ2-3; TRBD1 is a possible D gene (7 bases). The CDR3 covers 19 residues. Looked up from germline, CDR1 is SGHDN and CDR2 is FVKESK. With 0 bases removed from V and 1 base from J, the gap between germline ends came to 20 bases. The CDR3 loop reads CASSQEYRGPTGRTDTQYF. Written as DNA, the CDR3 is TGTGCCAGCAGCCAAGAGTACCGGGGGCCGACAGGGCGCACAGATACGCAGTATTTT.

In this sample, this clonotype turned up many times. The chain combines TRBV7-2 with TRBJ2-1; 7 positions match TRBD1. Germline V gene data show CDR1 as SGHTA and CDR2 as FQGNSA. V lost 4 bases to trimming and J lost 8 bases; unmatched junction nucleotides: 8. The CDR3 is 14 amino acids. DNA for the CDR3: TGTGCCAGCAGCTCCCACAGGGGTCGGGATGAGCAGTTCTTC. Amino acids: CASSSHRGRDEQFF.

This clonotype has a count of ten or more. The J gene is TRBJ2-3, the V gene TRBV10-3; D tentatively fits TRBD1 or TRBD2 (5 bases each). Germline V gene data show CDR1 as ENHRY and CDR2 as SYGVKD. V was shortened by 4 bases and J by 2 bases, with 10 bases between the two germline ends. This CDR3 comprises 14 residues. Written as DNA, the CDR3 is TGTGCCATCAGTGCGGGGCAGCCCACAGATACGCAGTATTTT. The encoded protein is CAISAGQPTDTQYF.

This clonotype was observed a few times. The chain carries TRBV29-1 and TRBJ1-2; D is possibly TRBD1 (5 bases). V gave up 4 bases and J gave up 7 bases, with 13 bases separating them. The germline gives CDR1 SQVTM, CDR2 ANQGSEA. The CDR3 length is 12 residues. DNA for the CDR3: TGCAGCGTTGTTGACCAGGGATCTGGCTACACCTTC. Translated: CSVVDQGSGYTF. Full variable domain (outside the CDR3, taken from reference TRBV29-1 and TRBJ1-2): SAVISQKPSRDICQRGTSLTIQCQVDSQVTMMFWYRQQPGQSLTLIATANQGSEATYESGFVIDKFPISRPNLTFSTLTVSNMSPEDSSIYLCSVVDQGSGYTFGSGTRLTVV.

The chain combines TRBV5-1 with TRBJ2-2; D is ambiguous. The CDR3 is made up of 13 amino acids. V was trimmed by 5 bases and J by 7 bases, leaving 12 bases between them. Germline loops: CDR1 SGHRS, CDR2 YFSETQ. CDR3 nucleotide sequence: TGCGCCAGCAGACGGCCCGAGAGCGGGGAGCTGTTTTTT. This translates into CASRRPESGELFF.

The gene calls are TRBV6-2 or TRBV6-3 and TRBJ1-1, with TRBD1 matching over 8 bases. The CDR3 is 14 residues long. V dropped 6 bases and J dropped 11; count of bases not matched to a gene: 14. From germline, CDR1 is MNHEY and CDR2 SVGEGT. The CDR3 region has the DNA TGTGCCAGCAGCCAGGACAGGGCGCTGCGGATGGCTTTCTTT. Encoded protein: CASSQDRALRMAFF.

DNA for the CDR3: TGCGCCAGCAGCCAAGGATTTTCCGGGACAGATAATCAGCCCCAGCATTTT. Protein product: CASSQGFSGTDNQPQHF. The chain joins TRBV4-3 to TRBJ1-5; TRBD1 matches at 7 bases. Trimming at V came to 1 base and at J to 4 bases, leaving 10 bases not matched to a gene. CDR3 length: 17 residues. Germline V gene sequence: CDR1 LGHNA, CDR2 YSLEER.